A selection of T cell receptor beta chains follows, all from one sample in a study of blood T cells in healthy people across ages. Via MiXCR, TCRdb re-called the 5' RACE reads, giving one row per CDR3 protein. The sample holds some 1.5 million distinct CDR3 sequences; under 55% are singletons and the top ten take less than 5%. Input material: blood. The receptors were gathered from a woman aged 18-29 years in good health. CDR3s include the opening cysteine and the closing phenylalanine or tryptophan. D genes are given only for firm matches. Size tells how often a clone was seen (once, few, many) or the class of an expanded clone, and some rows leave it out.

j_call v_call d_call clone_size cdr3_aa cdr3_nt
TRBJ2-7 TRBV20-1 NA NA CSAPQGASSYEQYF TGCAGTGCCCCACAAGGAGCCTCCTCCTACGAGCAGTACTTC
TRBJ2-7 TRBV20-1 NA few CSANGADGSSYNEQYF TGCAGTGCTAATGGGGCAGACGGTAGCTCCTACAATGAGCAGTACTTC
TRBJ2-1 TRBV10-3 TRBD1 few CAISEAGTANNEQFF TGTGCCATCAGTGAGGCTGGGACAGCCAACAATGAGCAGTTCTTC
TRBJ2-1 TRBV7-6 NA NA CASSPETAGTYNEQFF TGTGCCAGCAGCCCGGAAACGGCAGGGACTTACAATGAGCAGTTCTTC
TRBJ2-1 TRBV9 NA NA CASSPGTGLSGGSSYNEQFF TGTGCCAGCAGCCCTGGGACAGGGTTAAGCGGGGGGTCGTCCTACAATGAGCAGTTCTTC
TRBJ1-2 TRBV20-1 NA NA CSARDARYGYTF TGCAGTGCTAGAGACGCACGCTATGGCTACACCTTC
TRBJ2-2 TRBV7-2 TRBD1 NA CAGGQAALFGELFF TGTGCAGGAGGACAGGCTGCCCTCTTCGGGGAGCTGTTTTTT
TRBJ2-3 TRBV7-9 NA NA CASSRPGSSTDTQYF TGTGCCAGCAGCCGACCCGGGTCTAGCACAGATACGCAGTATTTT
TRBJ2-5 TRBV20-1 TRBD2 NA CSARDAGGRETQYF TGCAGTGCTAGAGACGCGGGGGGGCGAGAGACCCAGTACTTC
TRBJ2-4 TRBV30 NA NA CAWRGQLKNIQYF TGTGCCTGGAGGGGCCAGTTAAAAAACATTCAGTACTTC
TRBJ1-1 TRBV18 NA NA CASSPMGQGTEAFF TGTGCCAGCTCACCAATGGGGCAGGGCACTGAAGCTTTCTTT